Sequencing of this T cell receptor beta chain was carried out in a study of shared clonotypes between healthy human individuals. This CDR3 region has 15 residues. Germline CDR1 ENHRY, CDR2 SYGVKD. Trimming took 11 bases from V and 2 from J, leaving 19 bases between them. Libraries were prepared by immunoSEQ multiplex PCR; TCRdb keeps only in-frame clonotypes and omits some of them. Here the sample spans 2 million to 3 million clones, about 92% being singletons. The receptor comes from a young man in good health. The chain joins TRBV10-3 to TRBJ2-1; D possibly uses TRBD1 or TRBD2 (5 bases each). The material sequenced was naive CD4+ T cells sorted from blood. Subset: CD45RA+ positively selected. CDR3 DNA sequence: TGTGCCTCGAGGGGCCGTCCGCCAACCTACAATGAGCAGTTCTTC. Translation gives CASRGRPPTYNEQFF.